Included here is one T cell receptor (beta chain) sequence, with context. The sample holds many counts of this clonotype. Its antigen has not been determined. The record has no base qualities; no much larger clone is one base away. Preparation of the library involved RT-PCR. Sequencing relied on an Illumina HiSeq 2500. Through fastp at Q25 and MiXCR, TCRdb rebuilt clones from the public reads, retaining in-frame beta chains. Entries are consolidated by CDR3 protein sequence, retaining the most common genes and DNA. Within this sample are approximately 680,000 distinct CDR3 sequences, with 15% to 18% of them counted one time only. The ten largest make up about 9.9% of the sample. These data originate in a study of response to subunit inactivated influenza vaccine listed by TCRdb under 2018. Concerning the study at large: The study used deep quantitative T cell receptor repertoire profiling to track responses to a trivalent subunit inactivated influenza vaccine. On the study overall, not on this receptor specifically: The authors suggested that each seasonal influenza vaccination may recruit only a limited number of new T cells.

Including cysteine and phenylalanine, the CDR3 has 18 amino acids. Here the CDR3 DNA is all that survives: 54 bases in frame from base 1. The trim is 4 bases for V and 0 bases for J, with a gap of 21 bases between the germline ends. CDR1 and CDR2 are read off the germline V gene (reference sequence) as SGHAT and FQDESV. Source: PBMCs from blood, taken 11 to 12 days after vaccination. The V gene is TRBV11-1 and the J gene is TRBJ1-2, with the identity of the D gene unclear. This TCR was sampled from a man aged 45-65 years who received an inactivated influenza vaccine. Donor details come from another sample of the same person, matched by shared clones. The sequenced DNA: TGTGCCAGCAGCTCCGGAGATGTGGGCACGAGAGCTAACTATGGCTACACCTTC. This is translated as CASSSGDVGTRANYGYTF. The full variable domain, with segments outside the CDR3 supplied by the reference TRBV11-1 and TRBJ1-2 proteins, appears as EAEVAQSPRYKITEKSQAVAFWCDPISGHATLYWYRQILGQGPELLVQFQDESVVDDSQLPKDRFSAERLKGVDSTLKIQPAELGDSAMYLCASSSGDVGTRANYGYTFGSGTRLTVV.